This TCR beta chain appears in the sequencing data of a study of T cells in Graves' hyperthyroidism and ophthalmopathy. Germline trimming cut 0 bases from V and 7 bases from J; bases unmatched to any gene: 4. The V gene's germline CDR1 is SGHDT and CDR2 YYEEEE. This CDR3 region has 14 residues. RNA transcripts yielded amplified TCR beta CDR3 regions. The TCR CDR3 was amplified in a first-round RT-PCR using the HTBI primer set. MiXCR was run by TCRdb on the multiplex PCR reads, yielding one entry per CDR3 protein. The sample includes about 660,000 distinct CDR3 sequences, roughly 46% seen only once; the top ten take approximately 6.8%.

The sequenced sample consisted of peripheral blood or thyroid tissue (not recorded which). The rearrangement uses TRBV5-6 and TRBJ1-1, with 9 bases aligning to TRBD1. The clonotype was recovered from an adult man with Graves' disease, either hyperthyroidism or ophthalmopathy (not recorded which). The CDR3 DNA follows: TGTGCCAGCAGCTTGGACAGGGGGCTGGGTGAAGCTTTCTTT. Translating gives CASSLDRGLGEAFF.